Listed here are 20 T cell receptor beta chains from one sample, sequenced in a study of CD8+ T cells in alopecia areata. Treatment in this sample: oral pan-JAK inhibitor, 5-10 mg twice daily. Sequencing used cDNA as its template, made by extracting RNA and reverse transcribing it. Sequencing used immunoSEQ multiplex PCR; TCRdb keeps in-frame clones, though not all of them. The profile shows under 350,000 clones, over 45% of them singletons. The sequencing used CD4+ T cells sorted from blood, collected at week 24, from a patient treated with tofacitinib. The source is a human donor with alopecia areata.

The chain links TRBV21-1 to TRBJ2-5; whether TRBD1, the table's D call, matches the DNA was not checked. TRBV21-1 counts as a pseudogene. The CDR3 is 15 residues long. The CDR3 loop reads CASRTGTGMGETQYF. The CDR3 nucleotides read TGTGCCAGCCGAACCGGGACAGGGATGGGGGAGACCCAGTACTTC.

The chain employs TRBV30 and TRBJ1-1, with D tentatively TRBD1 (5 bases). V was clipped by 3 bases and J by 0 bases, with 8 bases between them. The CDR3 covers 13 residues. Germline assignment: CDR1 GTSNPN and CDR2 SVGIG (reference sequence). The CDR3 is CAWRGDLNTEAFF. CDR3 bases: TGTGCCTGGAGGGGGGACTTGAACACTGAAGCTTTCTTT.

The chain uses TRBV5-1 and TRBJ2-3; D possibly corresponds to TRBD2 (6 bases). Germline-derived CDR1 and CDR2 are SGHRS and YFSETQ. Trimming left V 1 base short and J 0 bases short, with 15 bases between. The CDR3 has 17 residues. DNA for the CDR3: TGCGCCAGCAGCTTGAAAATAGCGGACCCTAGCACAGATACGCAGTATTTT. It encodes CASSLKIADPSTDTQYF.

The J gene is TRBJ2-7, the V gene TRBV27; TRBD1 matches at 8 bases. Looked up from germline, CDR1 is MNHEY and CDR2 is SMNVEV (reference sequence). After removal of 6 bases from V and 5 bases from J, the junction contained 12 bases not matched to a gene. The CDR3 totals 15 residues. CDR3 coding DNA: TGTGCCAGCAGACCAGGACAGGGAAGTGTGGACGAGCAGTACTTC. Residues: CASRPGQGSVDEQYF.

The chain carries TRBV5-4 and TRBJ1-2; weak D call: TRBD1 (5 bases). Trimming took off 0 bases at V and 4 bases at J, with 13 bases between the two ends. The germline CDR1 and CDR2 sequences are SGHNT and YYREEE (reference sequence). The CDR3 has 15 amino acids. As DNA, the CDR3 is TGTGCCAGCAGCTTGGACTTAACAGGATCCTATGGCTACACCTTC. Residues: CASSLDLTGSYGYTF. Together with reference TRBV5-4 and TRBJ1-2, the CDR3 gives the full variable domain: ETGVTQSPTHLIKTRGQQVTLRCSSQSGHNTVSWYQQALGQGPQFIFQYYREEENGRGNFPPRFSGLQFPNYSSELNVNALELDDSALYLCASSLDLTGSYGYTFGSGTRLTVV.

This chain links TRBV30 with TRBJ2-1; D call uncertain. The CDR3 extends over 14 amino acids. V gave up 0 bases and J gave up 2 bases, with 8 bases separating them. CDR1 GTSNPN and CDR2 SVGIG come from the germline V gene (reference sequence). CDR3 in amino acids: CAWSVTSPYNEQFF. The CDR3 DNA follows: TGTGCCTGGAGTGTAACCAGCCCCTACAATGAGCAGTTCTTC.

This chain joins TRBV7-3 and TRBJ1-6; D gene unclear. V was cut by 2 bases and J by 8 bases, with 4 bases left in between. This CDR3 comprises 12 residues. CDR1 and CDR2 (germline): SGHTA, FQGTGA. The CDR3 reads CASSLADSPLHF. The CDR3 DNA follows: TGTGCCAGCAGCTTAGCTGATTCACCCCTCCACTTT.

The genes are TRBV29-1 and TRBJ2-5; 9 bases agree with TRBD1. Germline CDR1 reads SQVTM; CDR2 reads ANQGSEA. CDR3 length: 15 amino acids. V was pared by 6 bases and J by 1 base, with 9 bases of the junction left unmatched. The CDR3 sequence: CSVVPGQGPQETQYF. The CDR3 DNA follows: TGCAGCGTGGTACCGGGACAGGGCCCCCAAGAGACCCAGTACTTC. The full variable domain, its missing parts supplied by reference TRBV29-1 and TRBJ2-5, is SAVISQKPSRDICQRGTSLTIQCQVDSQVTMMFWYRQQPGQSLTLIATANQGSEATYESGFVIDKFPISRPNLTFSTLTVSNMSPEDSSIYLCSVVPGQGPQETQYFGPGTRLLVL.

The gene calls are TRBV6-6 and TRBJ1-2; D is unclear. V shed 2 bases and J shed 7 bases, with 17 bases lying between them. Germline V gives CDR1 MNHNY, CDR2 SVGAGI (reference sequence). CDR3 length: 15 amino acids. CDR3 DNA sequence: TGTGCCAGCAGTTACCGCGGACGAGGGTCAGGTGGCTACACCTTC. The encoded protein is CASSYRGRGSGGYTF.

The table lists this clone with many counts. CDR3: CASSLNGGLETQYF. For the CDR3, the DNA is TGCGCCAGCAGCTTGAATGGCGGGCTAGAGACCCAGTACTTC. This sequence joins TRBV5-1 and TRBJ2-5; possibly TRBD2 for D (5 bases). The CDR3 has 14 residues. CDR1 SGHRS and CDR2 YFSETQ come from the germline V gene. Trimming cost V 1 base and J 4 bases, with 11 bases left between them. Variable domain in full (rest from reference TRBV5-1 and TRBJ2-5): KAGVTQTPRYLIKTRGQQVTLSCSPISGHRSVSWYQQTPGQGLQFLFEYFSETQRNKGNFPGRFSGRQFSNSRSEMNVSTLELGDSALYLCASSLNGGLETQYFGPGTRLLVL.

The gene calls are TRBV4-1 and TRBJ2-7; TRBD1 or TRBD2 may be the D gene (5 bases each). This CDR3 region has 12 residues. Germline V gene data show CDR1 as MGHRA and CDR2 as YSYEKL. V was clipped by 4 bases and J by 5 bases, with 9 bases between them. CDR3 in DNA: TGCGCCAGCAGCCGGGGACGGGACGAGCAGTACTTC. Amino acids: CASSRGRDEQYF.

The chain carries TRBV20-1 and TRBJ2-1; no definite D call. The V end was cut by 0 bases, the J end by 9 bases, with 6 bases between. CDR3 size: 11 residues. CDR1 and CDR2 (germline): DFQATT, SNEGSKA (reference sequence). The CDR3 bases are TGCAGTGCTAGAGATAGTGGTGAGCAGTTCTTC. Its protein is CSARDSGEQFF.

This chain connects TRBV2 to TRBJ1-2, with D maybe TRBD1 (5 bases). The CDR3 contains 12 residues. Deletions cut 7 bases from V and 2 bases from J, with 8 bases between. CDR1 is SNHLY, CDR2 FYNNEI, per germline. The CDR3, as DNA: TGTGCCAGCATTCAGGGAAACTATGGCTACACCTTC. It codes for CASIQGNYGYTF.

Only a few counts were recorded for this clone. The CDR3 nucleotides read TGTGCCAGCGGCAGCCTACAGGGGCGCGCCACTGAAGCTTTCTTT. It specifies CASGSLQGRATEAFF. The V and J genes are TRBV6-5 and TRBJ1-1; TRBD1 matches 7 bases. The trim removed 8 bases at V and 4 bases at J, leaving 13 bases unmatched. The germline CDR1 and CDR2 sequences are MNHEY and SVGAGI. The CDR3 has 15 residues.

This clone was found once. The genes are TRBV29-1 and TRBJ2-3, with D perhaps TRBD1 or TRBD2 (6 bases each). The CDR3 runs to 15 residues. Looked up from germline, CDR1 is SQVTM and CDR2 is ANQGSEA. V lost 4 bases, J lost 1 base, and 15 bases lay in between. Here the CDR3 reads CSVVGAGGRTDTQYF. Written as DNA, the CDR3 is TGCAGCGTTGTGGGGGCCGGGGGACGCACAGATACGCAGTATTTT.

V and J are TRBV9 and TRBJ2-7, with D perhaps matching TRBD1 or TRBD2 (6 bases each). Trimming took 0 bases from V and 2 from J, leaving 18 bases between them. Germline CDR1 is SGDLS and CDR2 is YYNGEE. This CDR3 region has 17 residues. The CDR3: CASSVGLGGIFPYEQYF. CDR3 DNA: TGTGCCAGCAGCGTAGGCTTAGGGGGGATATTCCCCTACGAGCAGTACTTC.

This sequence joins TRBV4-1 and TRBJ2-7; TRBD1 is a possible D gene (6 bases). V was shortened by 4 bases and J by 0 bases, with 16 bases between the two germline ends. This CDR3 comprises 16 residues. Germline values: CDR1 MGHRA, CDR2 YSYEKL. CDR3 sequence (DNA): TGCGCCAGCAGCCCGCGGCGGACAGCAACCTCCTACGAGCAGTACTTC. Translation: CASSPRRTATSYEQYF.

V and J are TRBV29-1 and TRBJ1-2; no clear D. V shed 1 base and J shed 6 bases, with 9 bases lying between them. Germline V lookup: CDR1 SQVTM, CDR2 ANQGSEA. The CDR3 covers 12 residues. CDR3 residues: CSVEGRGHGYTF. CDR3 sequence (DNA): TGCAGCGTTGAAGGTCGAGGTCATGGCTACACCTTC.

This clone has a handful of counts. J is TRBJ1-2 and V is TRBV30, with D possibly TRBD1 on 6 matching bases. This CDR3 has 13 residues. CDR1 and CDR2 (germline): GTSNPN, SVGIG (reference sequence). The V end lost 5 bases, the J end lost 2 bases, and 12 bases lay between the germline ends. The CDR3 DNA follows: TGTGCCTGGCGAAGAGGACAGAACTATGGCTACACCTTC. Protein: CAWRRGQNYGYTF.

This clone was seen only a few times. The genes are TRBV28 and TRBJ1-5; D is unclear. The CDR3 contains 12 residues. V dropped 4 bases and J dropped 9 bases, with 10 bases sitting between them. Looked up from germline, CDR1 is MDHEN and CDR2 is SYDVKM. DNA for the CDR3: TGTGCCAGCAGTTCGGCGGGTGGGCCCCAGCATTTT. Translation: CASSSAGGPQHF.